The clone carrying this T cell receptor beta chain was seen many times. The antigen is not known. TCRdb called the 5' RACE reads again in MiXCR, with one record for every CDR3 protein. The data show 200,000 to 300,000 distinct CDR3 sequences, approximately 3.8% seen once. The data belong to a study of T cells after yellow fever vaccination. Whole-study results and caveats: Most primary-vaccination clones reappeared after the booster (more than 95% CD4, about 90% CD8).

The input for sequencing was PBMCs, taken 15 days after the yellow fever booster vaccination. This TCR came from a man in his late teens or twenties who received the YFV17D yellow fever vaccine.

CDR3 in amino acids: CASSYSLQAQEQFF. DNA of the CDR3: TGTGCCAGCAGTTACTCGCTGCAGGCTCAAGAGCAGTTCTTC. The chain carries TRBV6-6 and TRBJ2-1; no reliable D call. Germline V gives CDR1 MNHNY, CDR2 SVGAGI (reference sequence). The CDR3 covers 14 residues. The germline V and J ends were trimmed by 0 bases and 10 bases, with 13 bases remaining between them.